This T cell receptor (beta chain) was identified during a study of CD8 T cells in Susac syndrome. TEMRA cells were FACS-enriched and CD8+ and CD4+ T cells negatively isolated. Reverse transcription of about 0.5 to 1 ug RNA used random hexamers. TCRdb re-derived calls from the immunoSEQ multiplex PCR reads in MiXCR, one entry per CDR3 protein. The data show about 150,000 distinct CDR3 sequences, just under 95% seen once. Germline V gene data show CDR1 as LGHNT and CDR2 as FRNRAP. This CDR3 spans 14 amino acids. The V and J ends lost 6 bases and 8 bases respectively, with 19 bases between them. V is TRBV12-5 and J is TRBJ1-2, with D unresolved. The sequencing input was CD8+ T cells from PBMCs. The TCR sequence derives from a human donor with multiple sclerosis. The CDR3 coding sequence is TGTGCTAGTGGCCTCCCCCCCCTTTACCTCGGCTACACCTTC. Amino acids: CASGLPPLYLGYTF.